Below, 13 T cell receptor beta chains from the same sample are listed, as sequenced in a study of T cell responses to AZD1222 COVID-19 vaccine. TCRdb keeps only in-frame clones here, not all; method: immunoSEQ multiplex PCR. The data hold more than 95,000 clones, with 75% to 90% observed a single time. The sample here was peripheral blood, taken on day 0 of AZD1222 vaccination. Every receptor here comes from an adult in good health.

The V call is TRBV2, the J call TRBJ2-5; maybe TRBD2 (5 bases). V shed 5 bases and J shed 4 bases, with 8 bases lying between them. CDR1 and CDR2 (germline): SNHLY, FYNNEI. The CDR3 extends over 12 amino acids. For the CDR3, the DNA is TGTGCCAGCAGTTTGAGGGTAGAGACCCAGTACTTC. This codes for CASSLRVETQYF.

CDR3 region: CASSTLRTSGSNEQFF. CDR3 nucleotides: TGTGCCAGCAGTACTCTCAGGACTAGCGGGTCCAATGAGCAGTTCTTC. The rearrangement links TRBV6-2 or TRBV6-3 to TRBJ2-1, with 11 bases identical to TRBD2. Germline trimming cut 5 bases from V and 6 bases from J; bases unmatched to any gene: 9. Germline CDR1 MNHEY, CDR2 SVGEGT. The CDR3 loop spans 16 amino acids.

The chain couples TRBV12-5 to TRBJ2-2; 10 bases are shared with TRBD2. Germline-derived CDR1 and CDR2 are LGHNT and FRNRAP. The J segment lost 5 bases and the V segment lost 5 bases, leaving 5 bases of the junction unmatched. The CDR3 length is 15 residues. CDR3 in DNA: TGTGCTAGTGGTGCCGGGACTAGCGAGACCGGGGAGCTGTTTTTT. This gives the protein CASGAGTSETGELFF.

This clone was seen only once. The CDR3: CASSLTENTEAFF. In DNA form, the CDR3 reads TGCGCCAGCAGCTTAACAGAGAACACTGAAGCTTTCTTT. V gene TRBV5-1 combines with J gene TRBJ1-1, with D unclear. CDR3 size: 13 residues. The V gene's germline CDR1 is SGHRS and CDR2 YFSETQ. The V gene lost 2 bases and the J gene lost 1 base, with 6 bases spanning the gap. The complete variable domain, with remaining parts taken from reference TRBV5-1 and TRBJ1-1, reads KAGVTQTPRYLIKTRGQQVTLSCSPISGHRSVSWYQQTPGQGLQFLFEYFSETQRNKGNFPGRFSGRQFSNSRSEMNVSTLELGDSALYLCASSLTENTEAFFGQGTRLTVV.

The genes are TRBV10-3 and TRBJ1-2; possible D gene TRBD1, 5 bases. The CDR3 has 15 amino acids. CDR1 and CDR2 from the germline V gene are ENHRY and SYGVKD. Trimming stripped 4 bases from V and 7 bases from J, with 19 bases between. The DNA for the CDR3 is TGTGCCATCAGTGGGGGCGTGGACAAAATCGGTGGCTACACCTTC. This encodes CAISGGVDKIGGYTF.

The chain employs TRBV7-6 and TRBJ1-1; tentatively, D is TRBD1 (6 bases). From germline, CDR1 is SGHVS and CDR2 FNYEAQ. Trimming took 5 bases from V and 6 from J, leaving 19 bases between them. The CDR3 is made up of 15 amino acids. This CDR3 is CASSPRGASAAEAFF. CDR3 coding DNA: TGTGCCAGCAGCCCCCGGGGGGCTTCTGCCGCTGAAGCTTTCTTT.

This chain connects TRBV19 to TRBJ1-2; D is undetermined. CDR1 and CDR2 (germline): LNHDA, SQIVND (reference sequence). V lost 3 bases, J lost 2 bases, and 7 bases lay in between. The CDR3 contains 13 residues. CDR3 loop: CASSIGRNYGYTF. The CDR3 bases are TGTGCCAGTAGTATTGGCAGGAACTATGGCTACACCTTC.

The chain joins TRBV7-9 to TRBJ2-7, with 7 bases matching TRBD1. Germline loops: CDR1 SEHNR, CDR2 FQNEAQ (reference sequence). Trimming cost V 1 base and J 0 bases; bases outside gene matches: 6. The CDR3 consists of 16 residues. CDR3 residues: CASSLDPRDSSYEQYF. CDR3 sequence (DNA): TGTGCCAGCAGCTTAGACCCCCGGGACAGCTCCTACGAGCAGTACTTC.

The J gene is TRBJ2-5, the V gene TRBV24-1, with 10 bases matching TRBD1. V gave up 7 bases and J gave up 4 bases; unmatched junction bases: 11. Germline V CDR1 and CDR2: KGHDR, SFDVKD. The CDR3 spans 16 residues. The CDR3 sequence is CATSDWKTGGIETQYF. As DNA, the CDR3 is TGTGCCACCAGCGACTGGAAGACAGGGGGCATAGAGACCCAGTACTTC.

The rearrangement links TRBV19 to TRBJ1-2, with TRBD1 matching 8 bases. CDR1 and CDR2 (germline): LNHDA, SQIVND (reference sequence). The CDR3 loop spans 17 amino acids. With V trimmed by 3 bases and J by 4 bases, 13 bases remained unmatched. Here the CDR3 DNA reads TGTGCCAGTAGTATTTCTGGGGGGACAGGACGAATCTATGGCTACACCTTC. Translating gives CASSISGGTGRIYGYTF.

The rearrangement uses TRBV4-1 and TRBJ1-2, with D possibly being TRBD1 (5 bases). Germline CDR1 reads MGHRA; CDR2 reads YSYEKL. V lost 1 base, J lost 5 bases, and 14 bases lay in between. The CDR3 loop spans 15 amino acids. CDR3 region: CASSQVLGQEYGYTF. The DNA for the CDR3 is TGCGCCAGCAGCCAAGTCCTAGGACAAGAATATGGCTACACCTTC.

This sequence joins TRBV27 and TRBJ2-1; 8 nucleotides align to TRBD1. Trimming took 2 bases from V and 7 from J; bases not matched to a gene: 7. CDR1 and CDR2 from the germline V gene are MNHEY and SMNVEV (reference sequence). CDR3 length: 15 amino acids. The chain's CDR3 is CASSLRDRLGNEQFF. DNA for the CDR3: TGTGCCAGCAGTTTAAGGGACAGGCTGGGAAATGAGCAGTTCTTC.

V is TRBV21-1 and J is TRBJ1-5; TRBD1 is the table's D call and was not checked against the DNA. TRBV21-1 corresponds to a pseudogene. The CDR3 contains 17 residues. The CDR3 reads CASPKGQGRRSNQPQHF. The CDR3 DNA is TGTGCCAGCCCCAAAGGACAGGGCCGGAGGAGCAATCAGCCCCAGCATTTT.